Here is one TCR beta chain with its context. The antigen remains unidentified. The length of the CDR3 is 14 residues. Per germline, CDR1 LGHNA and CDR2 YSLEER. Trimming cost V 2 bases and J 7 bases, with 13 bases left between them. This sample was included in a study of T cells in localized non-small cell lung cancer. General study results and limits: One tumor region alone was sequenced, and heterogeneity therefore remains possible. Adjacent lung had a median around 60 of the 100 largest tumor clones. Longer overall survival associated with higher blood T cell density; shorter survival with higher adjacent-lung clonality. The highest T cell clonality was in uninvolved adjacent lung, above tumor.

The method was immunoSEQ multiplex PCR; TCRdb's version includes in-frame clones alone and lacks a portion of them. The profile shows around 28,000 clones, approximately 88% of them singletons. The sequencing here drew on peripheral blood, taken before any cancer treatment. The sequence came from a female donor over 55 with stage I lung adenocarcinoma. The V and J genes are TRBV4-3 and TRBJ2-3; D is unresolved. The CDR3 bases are TGCGCCAGCAGCCAATATCCGTCAGGCAATACGCAGTATTTT. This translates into CASSQYPSGNTQYF.